One sample yielded the 10 T cell receptor beta chains listed below, sequenced in a study of CD8+ T cells in alopecia areata. As the sequencing template, cDNA was produced by extracting RNA and reverse transcribing it. Clones were read by immunoSEQ multiplex PCR, and TCRdb kept only the in-frame ones, dropping some. The data show about 150,000 clones, around 55% seen once. The sample comprised CD4+ T cells sorted from blood. Source of these receptors: a human donor in good health.

There are a few counts of this clone. The chain links TRBV7-2 to TRBJ2-5; no clear D gene. V lost 1 base, J lost 2 bases, and 5 bases lay in between. There are 13 residues in the CDR3. Looked up from germline, CDR1 is SGHTA and CDR2 is FQGNSA. The CDR3 nucleotides are TGTGCCAGCAGCTTAGTCGGGCAAGAGACCCAGTACTTC. It specifies CASSLVGQETQYF.

The V gene is TRBV11-1, the J gene TRBJ2-6, with 8 bases lining up with TRBD2. Looked up from germline, CDR1 is SGHAT and CDR2 is FQDESV (reference sequence). CDR3 length: 17 residues. Losses at the gene ends were 5 bases for V and 1 base for J; bases not matched to a gene: 7. The CDR3 loop is CASSRTGGRSGANVLTF. In nucleotides, the CDR3 is TGTGCCAGCAGCCGTACGGGCGGGAGGTCTGGGGCCAACGTCCTGACTTTC.

This clone was seen only once. The chain combines TRBV4-1 with TRBJ2-2; 10 bases map to TRBD2. Germline CDR1 and CDR2: MGHRA and YSYEKL. Trimming at V came to 0 bases and at J to 4 bases, leaving 5 bases not matched to a gene. The CDR3 spans 17 residues. The CDR3 DNA is TGCGCCAGCAGCCAAGATTTGACTAGCGGGCCCACCGGGGAGCTGTTTTTT. Encoded protein: CASSQDLTSGPTGELFF.

The gene calls are TRBV15 and TRBJ1-5, with D hard to call. Trimming took off 0 bases at V and 7 bases at J, with 10 bases between the two ends. The CDR3 has 14 residues. Germline values: CDR1 LNHNV, CDR2 YYDKDF (reference sequence). The CDR3 loop reads CATSRDWAKQPQHF. In DNA form, the CDR3 reads TGTGCCACCAGCAGAGATTGGGCCAAACAGCCCCAGCATTTT. The whole variable domain, filled in from reference TRBV15 and TRBJ1-5, reads DAMVIQNPRYQVTQFGKPVTLSCSQTLNHNVMYWYQQKSSQAPKLLFHYYDKDFNNEADTPDNFQSRRPNTSFCFLDIRSPGLGDTAMYLCATSRDWAKQPQHFGDGTRLSIL.

The V call is TRBV2, the J call TRBJ2-3, with D perhaps matching TRBD1 (5 bases). Trimming shortened V by 4 bases and J by 2 bases, and 10 bases separated the two germline ends. CDR1 and CDR2 (germline): SNHLY, FYNNEI. The CDR3 length is 14 residues. The CDR3 nucleotides read TGTGCCAGCAGTGTGGGCAGGGCCACAGATACGCAGTATTTT. This translates into CASSVGRATDTQYF.

V and J are TRBV29-1 and TRBJ2-2; 7 bases agree with TRBD1. Per the germline V gene, CDR1 is SQVTM and CDR2 is ANQGSEA. The length of the CDR3 is 13 residues. V gave up 7 bases and J gave up 4 bases; unmatched junction bases: 6. In DNA form, the CDR3 reads TGCAGCGGACGACCAGGGGGCACCGGGGAGCTGTTTTTT. Translated, it gives CSGRPGGTGELFF.

This clone was observed a few times. The genes are TRBV13 and TRBJ2-1; 7 nucleotides agree with TRBD2. Germline V CDR1 and CDR2: PRHDT, FYEKMQ (reference sequence). V shed 3 bases and J 8 bases; nucleotides not matched to a gene: 7. The CDR3 loop spans 14 amino acids. CDR3 sequence reads: CASSFGEGSDEQFF. The DNA for the CDR3 is TGTGCCAGCAGCTTCGGGGAGGGGAGCGATGAGCAGTTCTTC. The full variable domain, in which reference TRBV13 and TRBJ2-1 provide the parts outside the CDR3, is AAGVIQSPRHLIKEKRETATLKCYPIPRHDTVYWYQQGPGQDPQFLISFYEKMQSDKGSIPDRFSAQQFSDYHSELNMSSLELGDSALYFCASSFGEGSDEQFFGPGTRLTVL.

The chain links TRBV7-8 to TRBJ2-2; D is undetermined. V lost 5 bases to trimming and J lost 2 bases, with 12 bases between them. The CDR3 has 15 residues. Germline V gene data show CDR1 as SGHVS and CDR2 as FQNEAQ. The CDR3, as DNA: TGTGCCAGCAGCCAGTGGCAGTTTAACACCGGGGAGCTGTTTTTT. Residues: CASSQWQFNTGELFF.

The chain employs TRBV11-2 and TRBJ2-1; D not certain. Germline V lookup: CDR1 SGHAT, CDR2 FQNNGV. The ends were cut back, 7 bases at V and 8 bases at J, with 15 bases in the middle. CDR3 size: 13 residues. The CDR3 DNA is TGTGCCAGCAAACGGGTGTTACTTGATGAGCAGTTCTTC. Residues: CASKRVLLDEQFF.

This clone has a handful of counts. The gene calls are TRBV7-9 and TRBJ1-4; possibly TRBD1 for D (6 bases). Germline CDR1 SEHNR, CDR2 FQNEAQ (reference sequence). V was cut by 4 bases and J by 0 bases, with 9 bases left in between. The CDR3 contains 15 residues. Here the CDR3 reads CASSSNRATNEKLFF. The DNA of the CDR3 is TGTGCCAGCAGCTCCAACAGGGCAACTAATGAAAAACTGTTTTTT.